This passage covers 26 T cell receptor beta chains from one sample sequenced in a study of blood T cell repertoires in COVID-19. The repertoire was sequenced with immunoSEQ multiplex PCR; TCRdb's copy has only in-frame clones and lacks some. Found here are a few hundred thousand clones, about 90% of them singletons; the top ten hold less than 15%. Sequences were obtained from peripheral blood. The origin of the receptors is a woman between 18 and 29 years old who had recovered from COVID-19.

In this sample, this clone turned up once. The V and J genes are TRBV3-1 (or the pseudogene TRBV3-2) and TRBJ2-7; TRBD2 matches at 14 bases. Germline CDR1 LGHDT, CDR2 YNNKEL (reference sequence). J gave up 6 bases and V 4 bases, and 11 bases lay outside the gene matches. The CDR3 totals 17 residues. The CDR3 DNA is TGTGCCAGCAGCCCGCAACGACTAGCGGGAGGGTGTAGCGAGCAGTACTTC. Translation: CASSPQRLAGGCSEQYF.

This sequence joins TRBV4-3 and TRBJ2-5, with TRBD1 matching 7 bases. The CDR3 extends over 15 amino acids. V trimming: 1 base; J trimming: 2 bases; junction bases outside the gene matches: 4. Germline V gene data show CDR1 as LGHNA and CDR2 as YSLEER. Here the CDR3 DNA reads TGCGCCAGCAGCCAAGTTGCGACAGGGCAAGAGACCCAGTACTTC. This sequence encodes CASSQVATGQETQYF.

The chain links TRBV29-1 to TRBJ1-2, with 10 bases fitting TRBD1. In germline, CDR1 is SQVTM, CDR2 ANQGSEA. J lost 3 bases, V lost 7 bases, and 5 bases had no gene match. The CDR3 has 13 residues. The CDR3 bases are TGCAGCGCTCGACAGGGGGCGGACTATGGCTACACCTTC. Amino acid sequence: CSARQGADYGYTF.

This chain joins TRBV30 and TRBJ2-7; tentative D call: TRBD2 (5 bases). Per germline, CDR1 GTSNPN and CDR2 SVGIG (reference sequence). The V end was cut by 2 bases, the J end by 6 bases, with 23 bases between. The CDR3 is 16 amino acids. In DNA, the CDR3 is TGTGCCTGGAGTTACGGCGGTATAGGAGGAGGAGGCGAGCAGTACTTC. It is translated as CAWSYGGIGGGGEQYF.

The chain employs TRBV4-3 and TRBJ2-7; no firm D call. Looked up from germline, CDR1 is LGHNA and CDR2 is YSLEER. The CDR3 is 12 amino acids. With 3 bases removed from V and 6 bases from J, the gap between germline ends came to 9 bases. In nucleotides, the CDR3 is TGCGCCAGCAGCCACCCTTGGGCCGAGCAGTACTTC. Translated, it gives CASSHPWAEQYF.

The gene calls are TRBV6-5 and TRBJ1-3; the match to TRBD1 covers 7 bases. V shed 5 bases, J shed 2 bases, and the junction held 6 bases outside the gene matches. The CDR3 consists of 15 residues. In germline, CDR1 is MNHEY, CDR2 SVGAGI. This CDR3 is CASSIFDRAGNTIYF. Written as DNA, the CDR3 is TGTGCCAGCAGTATCTTCGACAGGGCTGGAAACACCATATATTTT.

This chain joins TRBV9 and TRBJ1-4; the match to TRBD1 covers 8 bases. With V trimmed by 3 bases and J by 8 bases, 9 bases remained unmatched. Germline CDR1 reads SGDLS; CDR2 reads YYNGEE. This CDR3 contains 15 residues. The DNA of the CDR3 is TGTGCCAGCAGCGCCACGGACAGGGAGAGGGAAAAACTGTTTTTT. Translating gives CASSATDREREKLFF.

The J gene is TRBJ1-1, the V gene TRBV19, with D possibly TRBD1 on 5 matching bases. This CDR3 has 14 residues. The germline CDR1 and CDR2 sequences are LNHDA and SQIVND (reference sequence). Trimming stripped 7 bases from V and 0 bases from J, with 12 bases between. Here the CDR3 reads CASIHWGVNTEAFF. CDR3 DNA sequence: TGTGCCAGTATCCATTGGGGGGTGAACACTGAAGCTTTCTTT. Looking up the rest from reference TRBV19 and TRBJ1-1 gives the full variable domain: DGGITQSPKYLFRKEGQNVTLSCEQNLNHDAMYWYRQDPGQGLRLIYYSQIVNDFQKGDIAEGYSVSREKKESFPLTVTSAQKNPTAFYLCASIHWGVNTEAFFGQGTRLTVV.

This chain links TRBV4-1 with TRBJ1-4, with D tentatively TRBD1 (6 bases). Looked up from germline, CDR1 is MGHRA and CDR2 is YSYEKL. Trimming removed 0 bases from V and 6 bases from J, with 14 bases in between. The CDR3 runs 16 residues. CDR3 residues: CASSQDAQGADEKLFF. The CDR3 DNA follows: TGCGCCAGCAGCCAAGATGCACAGGGCGCCGATGAAAAACTGTTTTTT.

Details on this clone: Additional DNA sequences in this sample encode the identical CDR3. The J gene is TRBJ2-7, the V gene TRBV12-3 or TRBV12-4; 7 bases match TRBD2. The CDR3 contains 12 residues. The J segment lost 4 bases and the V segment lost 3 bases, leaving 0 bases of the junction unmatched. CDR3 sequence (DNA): TGTGCCAGCAGTTTCGGGGGGTACGAGCAGTACTTC. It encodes CASSFGGYEQYF.

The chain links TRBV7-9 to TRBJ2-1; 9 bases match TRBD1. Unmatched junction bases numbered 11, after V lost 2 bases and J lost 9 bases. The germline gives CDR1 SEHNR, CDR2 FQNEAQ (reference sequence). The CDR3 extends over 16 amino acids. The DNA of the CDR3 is TGTGCCAGCAGCTTATCCTTGGACAGGGGTAAGGGTGAGCAGTTCTTC. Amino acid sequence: CASSLSLDRGKGEQFF. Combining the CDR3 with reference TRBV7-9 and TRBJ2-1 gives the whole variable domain DTGVSQNPRHKITKRGQNVTFRCDPISEHNRLYWYRQTLGQGPEFLTYFQNEAQLEKSRLLSDRFSAERPKGSFSTLEIQRTEQGDSAMYLCASSLSLDRGKGEQFFGPGTRLTVL.

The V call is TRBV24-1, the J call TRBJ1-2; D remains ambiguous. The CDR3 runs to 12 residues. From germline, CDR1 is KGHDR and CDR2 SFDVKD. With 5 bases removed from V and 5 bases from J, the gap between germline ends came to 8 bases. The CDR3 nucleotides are TGTGCCACCAGTGTAACGGGATATGGCTACACCTTC. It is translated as CATSVTGYGYTF.

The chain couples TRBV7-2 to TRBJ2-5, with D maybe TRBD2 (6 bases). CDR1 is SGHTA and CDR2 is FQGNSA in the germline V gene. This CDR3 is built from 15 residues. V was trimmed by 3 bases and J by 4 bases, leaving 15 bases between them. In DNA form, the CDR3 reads TGTGCCAGCAGCTTTCTAGTGGGGCGGGGAGAGACCCAGTACTTC. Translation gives CASSFLVGRGETQYF.

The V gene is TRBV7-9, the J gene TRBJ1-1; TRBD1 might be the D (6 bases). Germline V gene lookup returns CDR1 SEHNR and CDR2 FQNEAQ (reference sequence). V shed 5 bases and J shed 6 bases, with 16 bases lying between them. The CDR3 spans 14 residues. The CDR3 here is CASSGRDTLAEAFF. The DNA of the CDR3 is TGTGCCAGCAGCGGCCGGGACACTCTCGCTGAAGCTTTCTTT.

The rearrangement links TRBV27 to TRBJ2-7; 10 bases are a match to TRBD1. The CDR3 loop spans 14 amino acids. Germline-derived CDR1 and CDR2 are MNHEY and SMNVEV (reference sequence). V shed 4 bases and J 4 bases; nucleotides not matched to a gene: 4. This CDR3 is CASSWGQGSYEQYF. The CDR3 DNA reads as TGTGCCAGCAGTTGGGGACAGGGGTCGTACGAGCAGTACTTC.

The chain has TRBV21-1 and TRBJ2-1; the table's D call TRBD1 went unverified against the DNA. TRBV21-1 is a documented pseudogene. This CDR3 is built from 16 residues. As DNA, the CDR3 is TGTGCCAGCAGCAAAGAGGTGACAGGGGTGGACAATGAGCAGTTCTTC. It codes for CASSKEVTGVDNEQFF.

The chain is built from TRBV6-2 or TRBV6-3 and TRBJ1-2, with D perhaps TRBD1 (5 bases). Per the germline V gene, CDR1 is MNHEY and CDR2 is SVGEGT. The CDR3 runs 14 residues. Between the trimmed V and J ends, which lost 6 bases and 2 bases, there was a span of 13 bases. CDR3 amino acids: CASSPVAGNYGYTF. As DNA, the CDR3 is TGTGCCAGCAGCCCCGTGGCAGGGAACTATGGCTACACCTTC.

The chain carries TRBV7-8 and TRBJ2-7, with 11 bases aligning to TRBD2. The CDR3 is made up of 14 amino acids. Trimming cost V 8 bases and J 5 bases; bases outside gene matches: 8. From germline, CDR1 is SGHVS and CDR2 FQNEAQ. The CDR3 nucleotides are TGTGCCAGCCTCCCGGGACTAGCGGTCCACGAGCAGTACTTC. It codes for CASLPGLAVHEQYF.

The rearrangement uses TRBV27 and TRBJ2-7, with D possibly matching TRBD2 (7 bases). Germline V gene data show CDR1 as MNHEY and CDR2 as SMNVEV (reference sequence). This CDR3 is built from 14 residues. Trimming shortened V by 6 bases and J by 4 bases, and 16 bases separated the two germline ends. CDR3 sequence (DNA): TGTGCCAGCAGGGTCCTAGGGGGAGGGTACGAGCAGTACTTC. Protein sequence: CASRVLGGGYEQYF.

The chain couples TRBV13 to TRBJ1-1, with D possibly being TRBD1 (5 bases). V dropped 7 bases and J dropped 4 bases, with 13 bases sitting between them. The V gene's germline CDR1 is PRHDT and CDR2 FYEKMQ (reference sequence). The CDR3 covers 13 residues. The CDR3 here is CASNPLGGTEAFF. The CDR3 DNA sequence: TGTGCCAGCAACCCGTTGGGGGGCACTGAAGCTTTCTTT.

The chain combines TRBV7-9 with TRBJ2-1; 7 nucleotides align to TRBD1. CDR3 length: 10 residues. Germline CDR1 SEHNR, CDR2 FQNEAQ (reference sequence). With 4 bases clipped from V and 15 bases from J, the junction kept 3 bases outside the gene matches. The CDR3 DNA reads TGTGCCAGCAGCTCGGACAGGCCGTTCTTC. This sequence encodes CASSSDRPFF.

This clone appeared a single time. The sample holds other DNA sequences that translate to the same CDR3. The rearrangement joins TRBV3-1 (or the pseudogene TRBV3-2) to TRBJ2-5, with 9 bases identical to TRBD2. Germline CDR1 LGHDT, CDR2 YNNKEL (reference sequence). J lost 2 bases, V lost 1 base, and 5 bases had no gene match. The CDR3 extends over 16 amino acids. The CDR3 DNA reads TGTGCCAGCAGCCAAGGGCTAGCGGGAATTCAAGAGACCCAGTACTTC. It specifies CASSQGLAGIQETQYF.

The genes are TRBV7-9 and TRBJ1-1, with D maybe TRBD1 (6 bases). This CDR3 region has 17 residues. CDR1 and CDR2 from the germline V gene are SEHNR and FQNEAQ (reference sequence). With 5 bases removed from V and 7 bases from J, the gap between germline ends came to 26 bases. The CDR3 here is CASSPTHTGSRNDEAFF. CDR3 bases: TGTGCCAGCAGCCCAACCCATACAGGGTCCAGGAACGATGAAGCTTTCTTT.

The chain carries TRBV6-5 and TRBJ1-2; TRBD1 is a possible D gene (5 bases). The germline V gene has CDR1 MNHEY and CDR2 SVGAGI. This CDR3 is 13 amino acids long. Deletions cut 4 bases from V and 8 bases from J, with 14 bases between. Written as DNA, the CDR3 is TGTGCCAGCAGTTTGATAGGGGTAGTCGGCTACACCTTC. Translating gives CASSLIGVVGYTF.

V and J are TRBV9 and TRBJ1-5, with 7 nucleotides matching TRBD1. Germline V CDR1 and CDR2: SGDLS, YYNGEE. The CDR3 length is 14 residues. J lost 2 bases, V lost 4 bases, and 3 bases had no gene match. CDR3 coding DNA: TGTGCCAGCAGCCTCGGACAGGGCAATCAGCCCCAGCATTTT. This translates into CASSLGQGNQPQHF. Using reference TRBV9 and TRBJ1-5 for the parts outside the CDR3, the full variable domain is DSGVTQTPKHLITATGQRVTLRCSPRSGDLSVYWYQQSLDQGLQFLIQYYNGEERAKGNILERFSAQQFPDLHSELNLSSLELGDSALYFCASSLGQGNQPQHFGDGTRLSIL.

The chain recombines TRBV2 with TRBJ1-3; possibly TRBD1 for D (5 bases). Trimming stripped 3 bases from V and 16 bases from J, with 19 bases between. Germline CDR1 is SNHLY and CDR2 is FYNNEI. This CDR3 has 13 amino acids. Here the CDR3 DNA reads TGTGCCAGCAGTGAGGACCGGGACTTCCGAGAGTATTTT. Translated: CASSEDRDFREYF. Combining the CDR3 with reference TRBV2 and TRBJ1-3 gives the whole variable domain EPEVTQTPSHQVTQMGQEVILRCVPISNHLYFYWYRQILGQKVEFLVSFYNNEISEKSEIFDDQFSVERPDGSNFTLKIRSTKLEDSAMYFCASSEDRDFREYFGEGSWLTVV.